The T cell receptor (beta chain) described here comes from a study of regulatory T cells in long-lasting Graves disease. Looking at the study overall: Antithyroid drugs had been taken by newly diagnosed Graves' patients for under 3 months. Study-wide results and limits: Repertoires from persistent disease leaned toward TRBV28, TRBJ1-2 and TRBJ2-5.

Assembly of TCR beta libraries relied on iRepertoire HTBI primers together with Arm-PCR of CDR3 regions. TCRdb reprocessed the multiplex PCR reads via MiXCR and lists one record per CDR3 protein. The repertoire includes approximately 460,000 distinct CDR3 sequences, roughly 15% of them detected once, and approximately 11% sits in the top ten. There are many counts of this clonotype. Its antigen is currently unknown. Time point in this sample: newly diagnosed GD, antithyroid drugs for less than 3 months. From PBMCs, RNA was extracted and then used to make the TCR library. Germline V lookup: CDR1 DFQATT, CDR2 SNEGSKA (reference sequence). The V segment lost 1 base and the J segment 3 bases; nucleotides outside the gene matches: 7. The CDR3 is 16 residues long. The same sample was also used in a study of T cells in Graves' hyperthyroidism and ophthalmopathy. As that study records: HTBI primers drove first-round RT-PCR of the TCR CDR3. Before onset, by a median of around 6.4 months, the model predicted ophthalmopathy.

The TCR originated in a woman aged 25 to 39 with Graves disease. Sequencing used peripheral blood mononuclear cells (PBMCs), obtained at new diagnosis, from a patient treated with antithyroid drugs. The chain links TRBV20-1 to TRBJ2-1, with 9 bases fitting TRBD2. The CDR3 sequence is CSARGDSGSYYNEQFF. The CDR3 nucleotides read TGCAGTGCTAGAGGTGATAGCGGGAGTTACTACAATGAGCAGTTCTTC.